Presented here are 20 T cell receptor beta chains from one specimen sequenced in a study of T cell repertoires in cytomegalovirus infection. No antigen has been identified for these receptors. TCRdb re-derived calls from the reads in MiXCR, one entry per CDR3 protein. Of about 920,000 distinct CDR3 sequences listed, roughly a third are singletons. The sample was cultured CD8+ T cells from PBMCs, taken from culture after CMV antigen stimulation. These receptors all stem from a human donor in good health (CMV status not recorded). Some clones in this sample may be carry-over from other donors' samples.

The chain joins TRBV19 to TRBJ2-2; D is perhaps TRBD1 (5 bases). V was clipped by 7 bases and J by 5 bases, with 14 bases between them. The CDR3 is 14 amino acids. From germline, CDR1 is LNHDA and CDR2 SQIVND (reference sequence). The CDR3 sequence is CASKKSPGTGELFF. The DNA of the CDR3 is TGTGCCAGTAAAAAGAGTCCAGGGACCGGGGAGCTGTTTTTT.

The chain has TRBV19 and TRBJ2-7; D call uncertain. Germline V gives CDR1 LNHDA, CDR2 SQIVND (reference sequence). Trimming took 0 bases from V and 2 from J, leaving 2 bases between them. The CDR3 contains 12 residues. CDR3 nucleotides: TGTGCCAGTAGTATAGATCCCTACGAGCAGTACTTC. It specifies CASSIDPYEQYF.

The sample holds a few counts of this clonotype. V and J are TRBV27 and TRBJ2-2, with D perhaps matching TRBD1 (6 bases). Between the trimmed V and J ends, which lost 0 bases and 5 bases, there was a span of 10 bases. The CDR3 runs to 15 residues. Germline assignment: CDR1 MNHEY and CDR2 SMNVEV (reference sequence). The CDR3 is CASSLSGRGTGELFF. In DNA, the CDR3 is TGTGCCAGCAGTTTATCGGGCAGGGGAACCGGGGAGCTGTTTTTT.

This clonotype appeared a few times. The V and J genes are TRBV2 and TRBJ2-5, with 11 bases lining up with TRBD2. The CDR3 spans 16 residues. The V gene's germline CDR1 is SNHLY and CDR2 FYNNEI. Unmatched junction bases numbered 4, after V lost 2 bases and J lost 2 bases. The CDR3 DNA is TGTGCCAGCAGTGAACCCACTAGCGGGGGACAAGAGACCCAGTACTTC. Translation: CASSEPTSGGQETQYF.

The chain links TRBV6-2 or TRBV6-3 to TRBJ1-2; TRBD1 is a possible D gene (6 bases). The CDR3 extends over 15 amino acids. With 1 base removed from V and 4 bases from J, the gap between germline ends came to 13 bases. Germline V CDR1 and CDR2: MNHEY, SVGEGT. Here the CDR3 DNA reads TGTGCCAGCAGTTACTATGAGGGACATCCCTATGGCTACACCTTC. It is translated as CASSYYEGHPYGYTF.

The chain carries TRBV10-3 and TRBJ1-5; D is unresolved. Trimming removed 0 bases from V and 1 base from J, with 10 bases in between. The CDR3 runs 16 residues. The germline gives CDR1 ENHRY, CDR2 SYGVKD. CDR3 nucleotides: TGTGCCATCAGTGAGTCGAAGAGAAGGAGCAATCAGCCCCAGCATTTT. Amino acid sequence: CAISESKRRSNQPQHF.

The chain couples TRBV6-5 to TRBJ1-1; the D is unclear. The CDR3 is 11 amino acids. Germline values: CDR1 MNHEY, CDR2 SVGAGI. The CDR3, as DNA: TGTGGCAGAACCTCGAGCACTGAAGCTTTCTTT. It codes for CGRTSSTEAFF.

This clonotype occurred a few times. The chain carries TRBV12-3 or TRBV12-4 and TRBJ1-2; D is unclear. There are 16 residues in the CDR3. With 1 base removed from V and 5 bases from J, the gap between germline ends came to 17 bases. This chain's CDR3 is CASSLDTLPQAYGYTF. In DNA form, the CDR3 reads TGTGCCAGCAGTTTAGACACCCTCCCTCAGGCTTATGGCTACACCTTC.

A few counts support this clonotype. The rearrangement links TRBV10-3 to TRBJ2-2; TRBD1 is a possible D gene (5 bases). CDR3 length: 14 residues. Trimming removed 6 bases from V and 5 bases from J, with 13 bases in between. CDR1 and CDR2 from the germline V gene are ENHRY and SYGVKD. The CDR3 protein is CAIRSRGDTGELFF. In nucleotides, the CDR3 is TGTGCCATCAGGTCTAGGGGCGATACCGGGGAGCTGTTTTTT.

The V and J genes are TRBV4-1 and TRBJ1-1, with D possibly being TRBD1 (5 bases). Germline V gives CDR1 MGHRA, CDR2 YSYEKL. V was trimmed by 0 bases and J by 6 bases, leaving 11 bases between them. The CDR3 loop spans 14 amino acids. This CDR3 reads CASSQDLGGAEAFF. The CDR3 bases are TGCGCCAGCAGCCAAGATCTGGGGGGAGCTGAAGCTTTCTTT.

This rearrangement joins TRBV7-9 to TRBJ2-7; 7 bases line up with TRBD1. Looked up from germline, CDR1 is SEHNR and CDR2 is FQNEAQ (reference sequence). The CDR3 contains 14 residues. With V trimmed by 2 bases and J by 5 bases, 6 bases remained unmatched. CDR3 amino acids: CASSLPTGPNEQYF. DNA for the CDR3: TGTGCCAGCAGCTTACCGACAGGGCCGAACGAGCAGTACTTC.

The chain employs TRBV18 and TRBJ1-2, with TRBD1 as a possible D gene (5 bases). The V gene's germline CDR1 is KGHSH and CDR2 LQKENI. Trimming cost V 7 bases and J 5 bases, with 20 bases left between them. CDR3 length: 15 amino acids. This CDR3 reads CASLQGAPVWYGYTF. The CDR3 nucleotides are TGTGCCAGCTTACAAGGGGCCCCTGTATGGTATGGCTACACCTTC.

CDR3 in amino acids: CASSLPRVGERADTQYF. As DNA, the CDR3 is TGTGCCAGCAGTCTACCCAGGGTGGGGGAGAGGGCAGATACGCAGTATTTT. The chain couples TRBV6-2 or TRBV6-3 to TRBJ2-3, with D perhaps TRBD1 or TRBD2 (5 bases each). V lost 5 bases, J lost 4 bases, and 22 bases lay in between. Per germline, CDR1 MNHEY and CDR2 SVGEGT. The CDR3 is 17 residues long.

The chain employs TRBV7-9 and TRBJ2-3, with unresolved D. V lost 5 bases and J 5 bases, leaving 11 bases between the germline ends. This CDR3 comprises 13 residues. Germline V gives CDR1 SEHNR, CDR2 FQNEAQ (reference sequence). This chain's CDR3 is CASSRHPGDTQYF. The CDR3 DNA reads TGTGCCAGCAGCCGACACCCGGGAGATACGCAGTATTTT.

This clonotype was counted only a few times. CDR3 in amino acids: CASNKKEGQGLNQPQHF. In DNA form, the CDR3 reads TGTGCCAGCAACAAGAAGGAAGGACAGGGGCTAAATCAGCCCCAGCATTTT. This chain connects TRBV6-2 or TRBV6-3 to TRBJ1-5; TRBD1 matches at 9 bases. Germline V gene lookup returns CDR1 MNHEY and CDR2 SVGEGT. V dropped 7 bases and J dropped 4; count of bases not matched to a gene: 14. CDR3 size: 17 residues.

The chain links TRBV6-8 to TRBJ1-5; 7 positions match TRBD1. The CDR3 length is 15 residues. Germline V gene lookup returns CDR1 MNHGY and CDR2 SAAAGT. Losses at the gene ends were 5 bases for V and 2 bases for J; bases not matched to a gene: 6. The CDR3 spells CASSADRVGNQPQHF. The CDR3 coding sequence is TGTGCCAGCAGTGCCGACAGGGTTGGCAATCAGCCCCAGCATTTT.

This clonotype was detected ten times or more. The chain joins TRBV7-2 to TRBJ2-1; possibly TRBD1 or TRBD2 for D (5 bases each). This CDR3 has 18 residues. The germline CDR1 and CDR2 sequences are SGHTA and FQGNSA. V was trimmed by 2 bases and J by 0 bases, leaving 17 bases between them. CDR3 DNA sequence: TGTGCCAGCAGCTTAATCCCGCTAGGGACCTACTCCTACAATGAGCAGTTCTTC. This codes for CASSLIPLGTYSYNEQFF. The whole variable domain, filled in from reference TRBV7-2 and TRBJ2-1, reads GAGVSQSPSNKVTEKGKDVELRCDPISGHTALYWYRQSLGQGLEFLIYFQGNSAPDKSGLPSDRFSAERTGGSVSTLTIQRTQQEDSAVYLCASSLIPLGTYSYNEQFFGPGTRLTVL.

The chain has TRBV27 and TRBJ2-1, with D perhaps TRBD2 (6 bases). The germline gives CDR1 MNHEY, CDR2 SMNVEV (reference sequence). The length of the CDR3 is 16 residues. V lost 3 bases and J lost 7, with 19 bases in between. This CDR3 reads CASSLVGGPYRNEQFF. In nucleotides, the CDR3 is TGTGCCAGCAGTTTGGTGGGGGGACCCTACAGGAATGAGCAGTTCTTC.

This clonotype came up a few times. V gene TRBV7-9 combines with J gene TRBJ1-1, with D perhaps matching TRBD1 (5 bases). The V and J ends lost 3 bases and 2 bases respectively, with 13 bases between them. The CDR3 length is 15 residues. Germline loops: CDR1 SEHNR, CDR2 FQNEAQ (reference sequence). The CDR3 DNA reads as TGTGCCAGCAGCTTCCCACCGGGGCGTAACACTGAAGCTTTCTTT. Protein product: CASSFPPGRNTEAFF.

The chain employs TRBV29-1 and TRBJ1-2; D gene unclear. Trimming cost V 0 bases and J 6 bases, with 8 bases left between them. CDR1 and CDR2 (germline): SQVTM, ANQGSEA. There are 12 residues in the CDR3. Here the CDR3 DNA reads TGCAGCGTTGAAGAGGAACGTCATGGCTACACCTTC. It is translated as CSVEEERHGYTF. Variable domain in full (rest from reference TRBV29-1 and TRBJ1-2): SAVISQKPSRDICQRGTSLTIQCQVDSQVTMMFWYRQQPGQSLTLIATANQGSEATYESGFVIDKFPISRPNLTFSTLTVSNMSPEDSSIYLCSVEEERHGYTFGSGTRLTVV.